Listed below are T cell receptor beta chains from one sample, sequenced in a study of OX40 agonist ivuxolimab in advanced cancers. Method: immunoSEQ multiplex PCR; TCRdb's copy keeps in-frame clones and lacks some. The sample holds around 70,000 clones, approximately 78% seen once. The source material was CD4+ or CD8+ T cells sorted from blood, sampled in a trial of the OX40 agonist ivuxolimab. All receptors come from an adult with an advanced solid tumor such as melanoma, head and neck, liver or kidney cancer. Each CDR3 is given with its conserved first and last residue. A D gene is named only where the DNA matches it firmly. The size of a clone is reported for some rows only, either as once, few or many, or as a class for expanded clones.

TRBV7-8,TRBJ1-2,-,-,CASSPNTGPQRDYGYTF
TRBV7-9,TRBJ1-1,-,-,CASSLGEADNTEAFF
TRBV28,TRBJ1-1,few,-,CASSFMNTEAFF
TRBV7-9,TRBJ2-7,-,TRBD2,CASSLATSGSSYEQYF
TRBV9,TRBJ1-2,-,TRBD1,CASSLIDRAYTF
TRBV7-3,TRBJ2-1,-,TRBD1,CASSQGAEQFF
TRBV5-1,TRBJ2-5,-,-,CASSLRTAKETQYF
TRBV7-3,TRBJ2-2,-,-,CASSSRPGTGELFF
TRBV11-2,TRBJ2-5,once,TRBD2,CASSWTSGGETQYF
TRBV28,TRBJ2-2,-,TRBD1,CASSTRQGSTGELFF
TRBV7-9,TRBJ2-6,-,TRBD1,CASRRDSPTSGANVLTF
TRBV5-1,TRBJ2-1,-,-,CASRSADSYNEQFF
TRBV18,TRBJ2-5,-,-,CASSPARAETQYF
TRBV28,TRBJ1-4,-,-,CASSLPQGDEKLFF
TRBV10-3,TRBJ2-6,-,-,CAIDSGANVLTF
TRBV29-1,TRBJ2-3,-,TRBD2,CSASGGSTDTQYF
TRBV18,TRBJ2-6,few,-,CASSRTVLGANVLTF
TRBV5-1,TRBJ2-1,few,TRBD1,CASSTGTGGEGFF
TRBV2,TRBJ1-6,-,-,CASSDQGQSPLHF
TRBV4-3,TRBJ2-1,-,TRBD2,CASSQVPSGGSYNEQFF
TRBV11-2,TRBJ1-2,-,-,CASSWGEAGGYTF
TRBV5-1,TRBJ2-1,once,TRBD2,CASSPLPGLAGNEQFF
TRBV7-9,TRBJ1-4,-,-,CASTRDLNFLLFF
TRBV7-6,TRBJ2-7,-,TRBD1,CASSDPGQGTRRPSYEQYF
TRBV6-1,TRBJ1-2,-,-,CASSEAPGYGYTF
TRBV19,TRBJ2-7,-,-,CASSIVGDAGTYEQYF
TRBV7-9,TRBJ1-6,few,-,CASGRGVPLHF
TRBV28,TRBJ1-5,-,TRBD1,CASNHGQGYSNQPQHF
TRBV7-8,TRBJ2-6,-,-,CASSLAAGSGANVLTF
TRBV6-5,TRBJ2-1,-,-,CASARGNEQFF
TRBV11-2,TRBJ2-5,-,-,CASSLSTTTQETQYF
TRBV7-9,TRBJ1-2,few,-,CASSLNPTTTGPIIGYTF
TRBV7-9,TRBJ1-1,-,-,CASSQDRSYAFF
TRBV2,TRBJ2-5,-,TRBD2,CASTDVLAGTETQYF
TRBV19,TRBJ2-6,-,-,CASSSGASVLTF
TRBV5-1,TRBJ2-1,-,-,CASSLAPRTVRSSYNEQFF
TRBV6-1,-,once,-,CASSAKDHYEQYF
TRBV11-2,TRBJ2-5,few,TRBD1,CASSPWTGRETQYF
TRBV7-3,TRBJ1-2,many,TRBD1,CASSPGQGEGYTF
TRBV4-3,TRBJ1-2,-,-,CASSQETSPHYGYTF
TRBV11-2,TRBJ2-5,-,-,CASTGLGGAETQYF
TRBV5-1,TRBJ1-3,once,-,CASSSGDLFSGNTIYF
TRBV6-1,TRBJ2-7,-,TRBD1,CASSELQGASFYEQYF
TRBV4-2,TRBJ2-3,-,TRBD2,CASSQASRGGGDTQYF
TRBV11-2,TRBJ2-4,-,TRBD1,CASSGDRAKNIQYF
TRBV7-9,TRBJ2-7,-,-,CASSLLGSYEQYF
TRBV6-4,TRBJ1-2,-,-,CASSEGQGDGYTF
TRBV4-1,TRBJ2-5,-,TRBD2,CASSQAWTSGLKETQYF